This record concerns one T cell receptor (beta chain) sequence. The target antigen is unknown. It was with 60 Vbeta and 13 Jbeta primers that the PCR ran. Clones were sequenced by immunoSEQ multiplex PCR, and TCRdb holds only the in-frame ones, with some missing. The sample lists over 55,000 clones, more than 70% occurring once. Donors had nominal health at sampling but likely had unrecorded immune exposures. This specimen belongs to a study of cytomegalovirus exposure and HLA in healthy donors. Study overall: Earlier, about 179 million T cells were analyzed, and around 100 million unique TCR beta sequences were found among them.

Overall study findings and caveats: No immune exposure information besides CMV serostatus was available. Reportedly, TCR beta sequences accurately predicted HLA-A and HLA-B alleles in most subjects.

Trimming took 1 base from V and 4 from J; bases not matched to a gene: 0. Germline lookup yields CDR1 MNHNS and CDR2 SASEGT. This CDR3 has 14 amino acids. The sequencing sample was made of PBMCs. The sequence was collected from a male donor in good health and CMV-seronegative. The chain is built from TRBV6-1 and TRBJ2-3, with TRBD2 matching over 9 bases. CDR3 nucleotides: TGTGCCAGCAGTGAAGGACTAGCGGCAGATACGCAGTATTTT. Its protein product is CASSEGLAADTQYF.